This entry describes one T cell receptor beta chain. Its specificity is not known. With 4 bases removed from V and 0 bases from J, the gap between germline ends came to 24 bases. This CDR3 is 19 amino acids long. Germline V gene lookup returns CDR1 MNHNS and CDR2 SASEGT. The assay was immunoSEQ multiplex PCR, and TCRdb's table has in-frame clones only and misses some. The sample consists of some 42,000 clones, roughly nine tenths of them appearing once. The entry originates in a study of OX40 agonist ivuxolimab in advanced cancers. About the research overall: Prior anti-PD-1, anti-PD-L1 or anti-CTLA-4 therapy did not bar entry, and approximately 40% had some.

Study-wide findings and caveats: Average numbers of expanded clones were greater in CD8+ T cells than in CD4+.

People who had autoimmune disease history or systemic immunosuppression were excluded. Peripheral blood came from all dose cohorts at three timepoints. The TCR sequence derives from an adult with an advanced solid tumor such as melanoma, head and neck, liver or kidney cancer. Here the sequenced sample was CD4+ or CD8+ T cells sorted from blood, taken in a trial of the OX40 agonist ivuxolimab. The chain recombines TRBV6-1 with TRBJ1-2; D call uncertain. CDR3 sequence reads: CASSVSPQLSWAANYGYTF. The CDR3 bases are TGTGCCAGCAGTGTATCCCCGCAGCTATCCTGGGCGGCTAACTATGGCTACACCTTC.